One and the same sample provided the 27 T cell receptor beta chains below, sequenced in a study of post-analysis software for immune sequencing data. Whole-study results and caveats: Four or five TRBV segments, TRBV5-6, TRBV5-1 and TRBV20-1 among them, were found more frequent in patients than controls.

These receptors lack a known antigen. Unique molecular identifiers were built into the TCR beta cDNA libraries. TCRdb processed the PCR reads anew with MiXCR; each CDR3 protein has one entry. The profile shows hundreds of thousands of distinct CDR3 sequences, 30% to 45% of them singletons. Sequencing was done on a sample of blood. These receptors were taken from a girl under 18 with multiple sclerosis.

This chain links TRBV10-3 with TRBJ1-1; 10 nucleotides align to TRBD1. This CDR3 spans 15 amino acids. V lost 6 bases and J lost 5; bases outside the gene matches: 9. Looked up from germline, CDR1 is ENHRY and CDR2 is SYGVKD. The CDR3 loop reads CAIRAPGTGATEAFF. The CDR3 nucleotides read TGTGCCATCAGGGCCCCCGGGACAGGGGCGACTGAAGCTTTCTTT.

This chain joins TRBV12-3 or TRBV12-4 and TRBJ1-5; D might be TRBD1 (6 bases). V was pared by 6 bases and J by 5 bases, with 14 bases between. This CDR3 region has 14 residues. CDR3 nucleotide sequence: TGTGCCAGCAGCTCCACAGGGTACGATCAGCCCCAGCATTTT. Translated: CASSSTGYDQPQHF.

This clonotype was detected ten times or more. The gene calls are TRBV7-9 and TRBJ1-4, with TRBD1 matching 10 bases. V shed 5 bases and J 6 bases; nucleotides not matched to a gene: 6. Germline-derived CDR1 and CDR2 are SEHNR and FQNEAQ (reference sequence). This CDR3 comprises 15 residues. The chain's CDR3 is CASSPTDRGYEKLFF. CDR3 nucleotide sequence: TGTGCCAGCAGCCCCACGGACAGGGGGTATGAAAAACTGTTTTTT.

J is TRBJ2-1 and V is TRBV27, with D unclear. This CDR3 comprises 17 residues. The germline V gene encodes CDR1 MNHEY and CDR2 SMNVEV (reference sequence). With 2 bases removed from V and 9 bases from J, the gap between germline ends came to 23 bases. CDR3 in DNA: TGTGCCAGCAGTTTAAGTGAGTGGAAAAGGTTATCTGGTGAGCAGTTCTTC. Its protein product is CASSLSEWKRLSGEQFF.

This clonotype was detected ten times or more. The gene calls are TRBV7-3 and TRBJ1-1; maybe TRBD1 (6 bases). The CDR3 consists of 13 residues. Trimming shortened V by 8 bases and J by 5 bases, and 15 bases separated the two germline ends. Germline V gene data show CDR1 as SGHTA and CDR2 as FQGTGA. CDR3 loop: CASRDTLGTEAFF. CDR3 sequence (DNA): TGTGCCAGCCGGGACACCCTGGGAACTGAAGCTTTCTTT.

This clonotype was counted many times. The V gene is TRBV29-1, the J gene TRBJ2-7, with D tentatively TRBD2 (5 bases). V lost 3 bases and J 6 bases, leaving 9 bases between the germline ends. This CDR3 is 11 amino acids long. CDR1 and CDR2 (germline): SQVTM, ANQGSEA. CDR3 nucleotide sequence: TGCAGCGTTGAGGAGGCCGGCGAGCAGTACTTC. It codes for CSVEEAGEQYF.

This clonotype occurred a few times. The rearrangement links TRBV7-2 to TRBJ1-5; D is possibly TRBD1 (5 bases). Germline CDR1 and CDR2: SGHTA and FQGNSA. V lost 1 base and J 6 bases, leaving 16 bases between the germline ends. The CDR3 runs to 16 residues. The CDR3 region is CASSLGYRGGGQPQHF. Written as DNA, the CDR3 is TGTGCCAGCAGCTTAGGCTACCGGGGCGGAGGTCAGCCCCAGCATTTT. Full variable domain (missing parts from reference TRBV7-2 and TRBJ1-5): GAGVSQSPSNKVTEKGKDVELRCDPISGHTALYWYRQSLGQGLEFLIYFQGNSAPDKSGLPSDRFSAERTGGSVSTLTIQRTQQEDSAVYLCASSLGYRGGGQPQHFGDGTRLSIL.

This clonotype turned up a few times. The V gene is TRBV27, the J gene TRBJ1-2; weak D call: TRBD1 (6 bases). From germline, CDR1 is MNHEY and CDR2 SMNVEV (reference sequence). Trimming removed 2 bases at V and 8 bases at J, with 18 bases between. The CDR3 length is 15 residues. For the CDR3, the DNA is TGTGCCAGCAGTTTAAACCCTGGAGGGGGGGGCGGCTACACCTTC. The encoded protein is CASSLNPGGGGGYTF.

This clonotype appeared a few times. The J gene is TRBJ2-1, the V gene TRBV29-1; 14 bases map to TRBD2. This CDR3 contains 15 residues. Germline CDR1 is SQVTM and CDR2 is ANQGSEA. V lost 4 bases and J lost 8; bases outside the gene matches: 7. CDR3 coding DNA: TGCAGCGTTGGGACTAGCGGGGGGCGTACATATGAGCAGTTCTTC. This sequence encodes CSVGTSGGRTYEQFF.

The J gene is TRBJ2-5, the V gene TRBV5-1, with a tentative D call TRBD2 (5 bases). The V gene's germline CDR1 is SGHRS and CDR2 YFSETQ. V lost 5 bases, J lost 5 bases, and 16 bases lay in between. The CDR3 is 14 amino acids. CDR3 sequence (DNA): TGCGCCAGCAGGACTTGGGAGATCCGGGAGACCCAGTACTTC. Protein: CASRTWEIRETQYF.

This clonotype showed up many times. The V and J genes are TRBV7-9 and TRBJ1-5; maybe TRBD1 (5 bases). Trimming stripped 4 bases from V and 2 bases from J, with 15 bases between. The CDR3 length is 16 residues. Germline V lookup: CDR1 SEHNR, CDR2 FQNEAQ (reference sequence). The CDR3 sequence is CASSSGGIGGNQPQHF. CDR3 bases: TGTGCCAGCAGCTCAGGTGGGATAGGGGGCAATCAGCCCCAGCATTTT.

The chain carries TRBV6-2 or TRBV6-3 and TRBJ1-2; D is undetermined. Germline lookup yields CDR1 MNHEY and CDR2 SVGEGT. The CDR3 is 13 residues long. V gave up 0 bases and J gave up 4 bases, with 6 bases separating them. The CDR3 DNA follows: TGTGCCAGCAGTTACTCGCTTCTCTATGGCTACACCTTC. It yields the protein CASSYSLLYGYTF.

This clonotype was seen more than once but under ten times. One junction end does not reproduce the germline sequence, and a read error may be involved. J is TRBJ2-1 and V is TRBV29-1; D may correspond to TRBD1 or TRBD2 (5 bases each). Germline V gene data show CDR1 as SQVTM and CDR2 as ANQGSEA. This CDR3 has 13 residues. This chain's CDR3 is CSVDRGEYNGQFF. The CDR3, as DNA: TGCAGCGTAGACCGAGGGGAGTACAATGGGCAGTTCTTC.

This clonotype was counted between two and nine times. The gene calls are TRBV12-3 or TRBV12-4 and TRBJ1-2; 7 nucleotides line up with TRBD1. The CDR3 totals 14 residues. The V segment lost 6 bases and the J segment 4 bases; nucleotides outside the gene matches: 8. CDR3 sequence: CASSPVTGIYGYTF. The CDR3 DNA reads as TGTGCCAGCAGCCCCGTGACAGGGATCTATGGCTACACCTTC.

V and J are TRBV7-3 and TRBJ2-5; 7 positions match TRBD2. The CDR3 has 15 amino acids. J gave up 11 bases and V 2 bases, and 14 bases lay outside the gene matches. Per the germline V gene, CDR1 is SGHTA and CDR2 is FQGTGA. CDR3 DNA sequence: TGTGCCAGCAGCTTAGTCCAGCCGGGAGGCAATGAGCAGTACTTC. This translates into CASSLVQPGGNEQYF.

The rearrangement links TRBV7-6 to TRBJ2-3; the D call may be TRBD1 or TRBD2 (5 bases each). This CDR3 is 16 amino acids long. With 6 bases removed from V and 2 bases from J, the gap between germline ends came to 18 bases. Per the germline V gene, CDR1 is SGHVS and CDR2 is FNYEAQ. CDR3 DNA: TGTGCCAGCAGTGATGGGACGCTCTTGTTCACAGATACGCAGTATTTT. Protein product: CASSDGTLLFTDTQYF.

This rearrangement joins TRBV7-9 to TRBJ2-7; D might be TRBD1 (6 bases). The V gene lost 6 bases and the J gene lost 0 bases, with 9 bases spanning the gap. Germline V gives CDR1 SEHNR, CDR2 FQNEAQ (reference sequence). This CDR3 contains 13 residues. DNA of the CDR3: TGTGCCAGCAGACAGGACAGCTCCTACGAGCAGTACTTC. Amino acid sequence: CASRQDSSYEQYF.

As to this clonotype: Compared with germline, one end of the junction differs, possibly owing to a read error. The chain uses TRBV7-9 and TRBJ2-1; D is unclear. This CDR3 is built from 15 residues. Germline V gene data show CDR1 as SEHNR and CDR2 as FQNEAQ (reference sequence). The CDR3 protein is CTSSLGLSSYNEQFF. DNA of the CDR3: TGTACCAGCAGCTTAGGTCTGAGCTCCTACAATGAGCAGTTCTTC.

This clonotype was counted between two and nine times. This chain connects TRBV7-6 to TRBJ2-3, with D unresolved. CDR1 and CDR2 from the germline V gene are SGHVS and FNYEAQ. V dropped 5 bases and J dropped 0 bases, with 12 bases sitting between them. The CDR3 runs to 15 residues. In nucleotides, the CDR3 is TGTGCCAGCAGCCCGATGGGCAGAAGCACAGATACGCAGTATTTT. Translated, it gives CASSPMGRSTDTQYF.

The chain links TRBV15 to TRBJ1-2; 9 bases map to TRBD1. From germline, CDR1 is LNHNV and CDR2 YYDKDF (reference sequence). CDR3 size: 16 residues. Losses at the gene ends were 1 base for V and 2 bases for J; bases not matched to a gene: 5. In DNA, the CDR3 is TGTGCCACCAGCAGAGGAGGGACAGGGACCAACTATGGCTACACCTTC. Translating it yields CATSRGGTGTNYGYTF.

The chain carries TRBV15 and TRBJ2-5; TRBD1 or TRBD2 may be the D gene (5 bases each). The CDR3 contains 15 residues. V was trimmed by 0 bases and J by 5 bases, leaving 13 bases between them. Germline-derived CDR1 and CDR2 are LNHNV and YYDKDF (reference sequence). In DNA form, the CDR3 reads TGTGCCACCAGCAGAGATCTGGGGGAAGGGGAGACCCAGTACTTC. Translated: CATSRDLGEGETQYF.

This clonotype has a handful of counts. The chain is built from TRBV7-9 and TRBJ1-2; D unresolved. The CDR3 has 16 residues. From germline, CDR1 is SEHNR and CDR2 FQNEAQ (reference sequence). V lost 1 base and J 4 bases, leaving 16 bases between the germline ends. CDR3 amino acids: CASSLVLPAEPYGYTF. The CDR3 coding sequence is TGTGCCAGCAGCTTAGTCCTCCCCGCAGAACCCTATGGCTACACCTTC.

This clonotype has just a few counts. The CDR3 DNA reads TGTGCCAGCAGTTTGGACAGGTTGAATGAGCAGTTCTTC. Translation: CASSLDRLNEQFF. This chain uses TRBV12-3 or TRBV12-4 with TRBJ2-1, with 7 bases identical to TRBD1. After removal of 3 bases from V and 7 bases from J, the junction contained 3 bases not matched to a gene. This CDR3 contains 13 residues.

The genes are TRBV28 and TRBJ2-4, with 11 bases fitting TRBD1. V dropped 5 bases and J dropped 9; count of bases not matched to a gene: 6. The CDR3 covers 14 residues. The germline V gene encodes CDR1 MDHEN and CDR2 SYDVKM. CDR3 in amino acids: CASSTGTGGTIQYF. The CDR3 bases are TGTGCCAGCAGTACCGGGACAGGGGGAACCATTCAGTACTTC.

This clonotype has only a few counts. A single base separates this from a much larger clone, so it may be a read error. V is TRBV18 and J is TRBJ2-5, with no clear D. Matching the DNA end better, TRBJ2-7 makes the J call doubtful. The CDR3 has 13 residues. Germline V gene data show CDR1 as KGHSH and CDR2 as LQKENI. The CDR3 reads CASSPPSWNEQYF. The CDR3, as DNA: TGTGCCAGCTCACCACCGAGTTGGAACGAGCAGTACTTC.

This chain uses TRBV12-3 or TRBV12-4 with TRBJ1-5; D uncertain. The CDR3 is made up of 12 amino acids. The V end was cut by 6 bases, the J end by 6 bases, with 9 bases between. The CDR3 protein is CASRIQRQPQHF. The CDR3 coding sequence is TGTGCCAGCAGGATTCAACGTCAGCCCCAGCATTTT.

This clonotype occurred a few times. The V call is TRBV7-9, the J call TRBJ2-5; the match to TRBD1 covers 7 bases. The germline gives CDR1 SEHNR, CDR2 FQNEAQ (reference sequence). J lost 2 bases, V lost 3 bases, and 3 bases had no gene match. CDR3 length: 14 residues. CDR3 protein: CASSFPGQQETQYF. In DNA form, the CDR3 reads TGTGCCAGCAGCTTCCCGGGACAGCAAGAGACCCAGTACTTC.